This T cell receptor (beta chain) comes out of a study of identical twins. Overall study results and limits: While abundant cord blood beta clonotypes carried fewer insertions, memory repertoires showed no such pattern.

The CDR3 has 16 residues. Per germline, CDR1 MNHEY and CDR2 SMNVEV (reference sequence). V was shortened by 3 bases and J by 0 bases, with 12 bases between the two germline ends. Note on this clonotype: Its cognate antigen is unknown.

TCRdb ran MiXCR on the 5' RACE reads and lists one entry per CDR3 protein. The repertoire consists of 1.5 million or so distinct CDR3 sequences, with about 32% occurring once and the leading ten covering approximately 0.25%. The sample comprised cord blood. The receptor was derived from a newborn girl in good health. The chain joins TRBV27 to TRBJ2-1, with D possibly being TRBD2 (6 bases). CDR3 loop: CASSLKRASSYNEQFF. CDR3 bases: TGTGCCAGCAGTTTGAAGCGGGCGAGCTCCTACAATGAGCAGTTCTTC.